Below are 30 T cell receptor beta chains sequenced from a single sample in a study of CD4 T cells in relation to SARS-CoV-2 and coronaviruses. CD4+ T cells from unexposed donors were obtained before the COVID-19 pandemic (2011-2018). Clones were read by immunoSEQ multiplex PCR, and TCRdb kept only the in-frame ones, dropping some. This table holds about 65,000 clones, around 86% found once. The sequenced material came from memory CD4+ T cells from PBMCs. These receptors all come from a human donor in good health.

The chain couples TRBV5-1 to TRBJ1-5, with D possibly being TRBD1 (5 bases). The germline V gene encodes CDR1 SGHRS and CDR2 YFSETQ. This CDR3 is 16 amino acids long. The V end lost 3 bases, the J end lost 0 bases, and 13 bases lay between the germline ends. Here the CDR3 DNA reads TGCGCCAGCAGCTATGGGGGGGGAGATAGCAATCAGCCCCAGCATTTT. It is translated as CASSYGGGDSNQPQHF.

The chain uses TRBV7-9 and TRBJ1-5; tentative D call: TRBD1 (5 bases). Trimming removed 2 bases from V and 11 bases from J, with 19 bases in between. Germline V gene sequence: CDR1 SEHNR, CDR2 FQNEAQ (reference sequence). The CDR3 is made up of 15 amino acids. CDR3 DNA sequence: TGTGCCAGCAGCTTAAACCGGGACGGCCCGGCGGCCCAGCATTTT. Its protein is CASSLNRDGPAAQHF.

The chain couples TRBV11-3 to TRBJ2-5; D not certain. This CDR3 is built from 15 residues. V was clipped by 1 base and J by 2 bases, with 11 bases between them. From germline, CDR1 is SGHNT and CDR2 YENEEA. The CDR3 reads CASSLGPDKQETQYF. CDR3 coding DNA: TGTGCCAGCAGCTTAGGACCAGACAAACAAGAGACCCAGTACTTC.

The V call is TRBV20-1, the J call TRBJ1-2; tentatively, D is TRBD1 (6 bases). CDR3 size: 13 residues. The V gene lost 3 bases and the J gene lost 8 bases, with 16 bases spanning the gap. Germline V CDR1 and CDR2: DFQATT, SNEGSKA (reference sequence). The CDR3 sequence is CSASWSQGSGYTF. CDR3 bases: TGCAGTGCTAGTTGGTCGCAGGGGAGCGGCTACACCTTC.

The V gene is TRBV5-1, the J gene TRBJ2-1; 7 positions match TRBD1. The CDR3 sequence is 16 residues long. The junction had 10 bases not matched to a gene; V was cut back by 4 bases and J by 3 bases. CDR1 is SGHRS and CDR2 is YFSETQ in the germline V gene. Here the CDR3 reads CASSPGQSGYYNEQFF. The CDR3 bases are TGCGCCAGCAGCCCGGGACAGTCAGGCTACTACAATGAGCAGTTCTTC.

The gene calls are TRBV18 and TRBJ2-1; possibly TRBD1 for D (5 bases). The CDR3 length is 12 residues. Trimming removed 2 bases from V and 6 bases from J, with 5 bases in between. Germline CDR1 and CDR2: KGHSH and LQKENI. The CDR3 coding sequence is TGTGCCAGCTCACCAGGGGCCAATGAGCAGTTCTTC. Translated, it gives CASSPGANEQFF.

The V gene is TRBV30, the J gene TRBJ2-3; D uncertain. V lost 1 base, J lost 0 bases, and 8 bases lay in between. Per germline, CDR1 GTSNPN and CDR2 SVGIG (reference sequence). The CDR3 is made up of 14 amino acids. The chain's CDR3 is CAWSEMDSTDTQYF. The CDR3 DNA sequence: TGTGCCTGGAGTGAAATGGACAGCACAGATACGCAGTATTTT.

The V gene is TRBV3-1 (or the pseudogene TRBV3-2), the J gene TRBJ1-2; 7 nucleotides agree with TRBD1. Per germline, CDR1 LGHDT and CDR2 YNNKEL (reference sequence). Trimming at V came to 3 bases and at J to 0 bases, leaving 4 bases not matched to a gene. The CDR3 contains 15 residues. The CDR3 region has the DNA TGTGCCAGCAGCCATGGGACAGTAACTAACTATGGCTACACCTTC. It specifies CASSHGTVTNYGYTF.

The chain links TRBV28 to TRBJ2-3; TRBD2 matches at 12 bases. CDR3 length equals 16 residues. Germline V gene data show CDR1 as MDHEN and CDR2 as SYDVKM. V was pared by 5 bases and J by 4 bases, with 7 bases of the junction left unmatched. DNA for the CDR3: TGTGCCAGCAGTCTGACTAGCGGGAGCGCCCCAGATACGCAGTATTTT. Translating it yields CASSLTSGSAPDTQYF.

The V and J genes are TRBV7-8 and TRBJ2-5; D call uncertain. V lost 0 bases to trimming and J lost 5 bases, with 7 bases between them. The V gene's germline CDR1 is SGHVS and CDR2 FQNEAQ. The CDR3 extends over 13 amino acids. The CDR3 DNA reads TGTGCCAGCAGCTTAGCGGACGTGGAGACCCAGTACTTC. Translation gives CASSLADVETQYF.

The chain carries TRBV5-4 and TRBJ2-2; TRBD1 agrees at 8 bases. The CDR3 spans 16 residues. Per the germline V gene, CDR1 is SGHNT and CDR2 is YYREEE (reference sequence). The ends lost 5 bases at V and 5 bases at J; junction bases unmatched: 11. The CDR3 DNA follows: TGTGCCAGCAGTACTCCCAGGGGGCAGGGAACCGGGGAGCTGTTTTTT. Translation: CASSTPRGQGTGELFF. Full variable domain (outside the CDR3, taken from reference TRBV5-4 and TRBJ2-2): ETGVTQSPTHLIKTRGQQVTLRCSSQSGHNTVSWYQQALGQGPQFIFQYYREEENGRGNFPPRFSGLQFPNYSSELNVNALELDDSALYLCASSTPRGQGTGELFFGEGSRLTVL.

The V and J genes are TRBV7-2 and TRBJ1-5; D is ambiguous. Trimming removed 6 bases from V and 5 bases from J, with 8 bases in between. Germline lookup yields CDR1 SGHTA and CDR2 FQGNSA. The CDR3 loop spans 12 amino acids. The CDR3 is CASRVGDQPQHF. The CDR3, as DNA: TGTGCCAGCAGGGTTGGGGATCAGCCCCAGCATTTT.

Note on this clone: The junction shows a germline mismatch at one end, possibly a read error. The identical CDR3 is also encoded by other nucleotide sequences in the sample. The chain is built from TRBV19 and TRBJ2-2; D tentatively reads TRBD1 or TRBD2 (5 bases each). This CDR3 has 16 amino acids. Germline V gene lookup returns CDR1 LNHDA and CDR2 SQIVND (reference sequence). The CDR3: CASSGWGRDPRSELFF. DNA of the CDR3: TGTGCCAGTAGTGGGTGGGGCCGGGACCCCAGGTCGGAGTTGTTTTTT.

The V call is TRBV15, the J call TRBJ2-5, with 8 bases identical to TRBD2. The CDR3 runs 13 residues. Trimming removed 3 bases from V and 7 bases from J; junction bases left unmatched: 4. Per germline, CDR1 LNHNV and CDR2 YYDKDF (reference sequence). The CDR3: CATSRERELTQYF. DNA of the CDR3: TGTGCCACCAGCAGGGAGCGGGAGCTGACCCAGTACTTC.

The chain links TRBV6-6 to TRBJ2-5; 7 nucleotides line up with TRBD1. Germline trimming cut 6 bases from V and 0 bases from J; bases unmatched to any gene: 10. Germline V lookup: CDR1 MNHNY, CDR2 SVGAGI (reference sequence). This CDR3 contains 16 residues. The CDR3 spells CASRWSGQLYQETQYF. The CDR3 region has the DNA TGTGCCAGCAGGTGGTCGGGACAGCTGTACCAAGAGACCCAGTACTTC.

The chain has TRBV4-3 and TRBJ1-6; TRBD1 matches 7 bases. CDR1 LGHNA and CDR2 YSLEER come from the germline V gene. This CDR3 comprises 15 residues. With 4 bases clipped from V and 7 bases from J, the junction kept 7 bases outside the gene matches. CDR3 sequence: CASSRGGTENSPLHF. Written as DNA, the CDR3 is TGCGCCAGCAGCCGGGGAGGGACAGAGAATTCACCCCTCCACTTT.

V is TRBV27 and J is TRBJ2-1, with D possibly matching TRBD2 (6 bases). V was shortened by 6 bases and J by 8 bases, with 17 bases between the two germline ends. The CDR3 is 14 residues long. Germline CDR1 reads MNHEY; CDR2 reads SMNVEV (reference sequence). The CDR3 DNA follows: TGTGCCAGCAGGACTAGGAGGTTGGGCGATGAGCAGTTCTTC. Translating it yields CASRTRRLGDEQFF.

The chain employs TRBV7-2 and TRBJ2-2, with TRBD2 matching 11 bases. CDR3 length: 16 residues. The V gene's germline CDR1 is SGHTA and CDR2 FQGNSA. Unmatched junction bases numbered 6, after V lost 3 bases and J lost 6 bases. In DNA, the CDR3 is TGTGCCAGCAGCTTGAGAATAGCGGGGGGGCCCGGGGAGCTGTTTTTT. Its translation is CASSLRIAGGPGELFF.

The J gene is TRBJ2-5, the V gene TRBV5-1; D gene ambiguous. Germline CDR1 SGHRS, CDR2 YFSETQ. The V and J ends lost 4 bases and 6 bases respectively, with 13 bases between them. The length of the CDR3 is 13 residues. The CDR3 coding sequence is TGCGCCAGCAGCGAAGGAGTTGAGCAGACCCAGTACTTC. This codes for CASSEGVEQTQYF.

J is TRBJ2-2 and V is TRBV18, with D possibly being TRBD1 or TRBD2 (5 bases each). This CDR3 has 16 residues. Trimming stripped 3 bases from V and 4 bases from J, with 15 bases between. Germline V lookup: CDR1 KGHSH, CDR2 LQKENI. The CDR3 is CASSPTREGGTGELFF. CDR3 nucleotides: TGTGCCAGCTCACCGACCAGGGAAGGAGGCACCGGGGAGCTGTTTTTT.

The chain is built from TRBV7-6 and TRBJ2-7; 9 bases are shared with TRBD1. Germline CDR1 reads SGHVS; CDR2 reads FNYEAQ. The CDR3 is 18 residues long. V lost 2 bases and J lost 3; bases outside the gene matches: 14. The CDR3 DNA reads as TGTGCCAGCAGCTTACTGCGTCCAACCGGGACAGGGATCTACGAGCAGTACTTC. This gives the protein CASSLLRPTGTGIYEQYF.

V and J are TRBV7-2 and TRBJ2-5; no reliable D call. The CDR3 is 12 amino acids. CDR1 SGHTA and CDR2 FQGNSA come from the germline V gene. Trimming took off 1 base at V and 5 bases at J, with 5 bases between the two ends. CDR3 protein: CASSLDRETQYF. CDR3 coding DNA: TGTGCCAGCAGCTTAGATAGGGAGACCCAGTACTTC.

This chain joins TRBV7-9 and TRBJ1-2; TRBD1 agrees at 7 bases. CDR1 SEHNR and CDR2 FQNEAQ come from the germline V gene (reference sequence). This CDR3 is 15 amino acids long. V was pared by 6 bases and J by 0 bases, with 7 bases of the junction left unmatched. The CDR3 protein is CASRPTGTANYGYTF. CDR3 in DNA: TGTGCCAGCAGGCCTACCGGGACAGCTAACTATGGCTACACCTTC.

This chain connects TRBV28 to TRBJ1-6; D not resolved. The V gene lost 1 base and the J gene lost 9 bases, with 10 bases spanning the gap. The germline CDR1 and CDR2 sequences are MDHEN and SYDVKM. This CDR3 contains 14 residues. The DNA for the CDR3 is TGTGCCAGCAGTTTATCTGGTTCTGTTTCACCCCTCCACTTT. It codes for CASSLSGSVSPLHF.

The chain joins TRBV25-1 to TRBJ1-2; D is unresolved. CDR1 and CDR2 (germline): MGHDK, SYGVNS. CDR3 length: 9 residues. Trimming pared 8 bases from V and 5 bases from J, leaving 3 bases between. CDR3 nucleotide sequence: TGTGCCAGCCCGTATGGCTACACCTTC. Protein sequence: CASPYGYTF.

The chain uses TRBV27 and TRBJ2-1; D could derive from TRBD1 or TRBD2 (5 bases each). V lost 3 bases to trimming and J lost 12 bases, with 24 bases between them. The CDR3 is 16 amino acids. Germline V gives CDR1 MNHEY, CDR2 SMNVEV (reference sequence). The CDR3 region has the DNA TGTGCCAGCAGTTTCAATTCAGGTAGGGGAGTAGGGACGCAGTTCTTC. As protein: CASSFNSGRGVGTQFF.

V usage is TRBV5-1 and J usage is TRBJ2-3; tentative D call: TRBD2 (7 bases). CDR1 and CDR2 (germline): SGHRS, YFSETQ. This CDR3 region has 13 residues. Trimming shortened V by 4 bases and J by 5 bases, and 11 bases separated the two germline ends. For the CDR3, the DNA is TGCGCCAGCAGCCCGAGGGGGGGAGATACGCAGTATTTT. Protein: CASSPRGGDTQYF. Combining the CDR3 with reference TRBV5-1 and TRBJ2-3 gives the whole variable domain KAGVTQTPRYLIKTRGQQVTLSCSPISGHRSVSWYQQTPGQGLQFLFEYFSETQRNKGNFPGRFSGRQFSNSRSEMNVSTLELGDSALYLCASSPRGGDTQYFGPGTRLTVL.

The rearrangement links TRBV18 to TRBJ2-3, with TRBD1 as a possible D gene (5 bases). The CDR3 is made up of 15 amino acids. Germline V CDR1 and CDR2: KGHSH, LQKENI. V dropped 2 bases and J dropped 1 base, with 10 bases sitting between them. The CDR3 coding sequence is TGTGCCAGCTCACCAGGACAATCGGGCACAGATACGCAGTATTTT. Its translation is CASSPGQSGTDTQYF.

The chain has TRBV4-2 and TRBJ1-1; D is unresolved. Trimming left V 1 base short and J 4 bases short, with 10 bases between. CDR1 LGHNA and CDR2 YNFKEQ come from the germline V gene. The CDR3 contains 14 residues. The CDR3: CASSQVGSGTEAFF. In DNA form, the CDR3 reads TGTGCCAGCAGCCAAGTTGGCTCGGGCACTGAAGCTTTCTTT.

V gene TRBV4-1 combines with J gene TRBJ2-7; no definite D call. Between the trimmed V and J ends, which lost 0 bases and 1 base, there was a span of 10 bases. There are 15 residues in the CDR3. The germline V gene encodes CDR1 MGHRA and CDR2 YSYEKL. CDR3 DNA sequence: TGCGCCAGCAGCCAAGATCCCCAGGATTCCTACGAGCAGTACTTC. This translates into CASSQDPQDSYEQYF.